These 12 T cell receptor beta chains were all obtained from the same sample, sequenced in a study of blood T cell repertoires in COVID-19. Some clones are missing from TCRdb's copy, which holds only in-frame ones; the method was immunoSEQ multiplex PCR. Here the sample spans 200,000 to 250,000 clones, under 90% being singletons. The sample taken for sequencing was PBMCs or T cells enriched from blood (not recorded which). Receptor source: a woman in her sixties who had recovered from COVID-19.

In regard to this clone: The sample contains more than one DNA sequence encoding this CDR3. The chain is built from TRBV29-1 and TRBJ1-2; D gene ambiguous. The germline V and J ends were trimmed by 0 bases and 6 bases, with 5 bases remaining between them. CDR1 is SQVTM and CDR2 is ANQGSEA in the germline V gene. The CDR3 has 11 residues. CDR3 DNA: TGCAGCGTTGAAGAGGGAGATGGCTACACCTTC. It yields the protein CSVEEGDGYTF.

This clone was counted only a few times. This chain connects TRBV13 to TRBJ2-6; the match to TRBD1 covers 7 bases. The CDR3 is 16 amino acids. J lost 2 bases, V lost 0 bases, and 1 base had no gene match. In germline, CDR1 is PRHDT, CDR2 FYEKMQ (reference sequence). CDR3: CASSLGGTAGANVLTF. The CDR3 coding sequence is TGTGCCAGCAGCTTAGGCGGGACAGCTGGGGCCAACGTCCTGACTTTC.

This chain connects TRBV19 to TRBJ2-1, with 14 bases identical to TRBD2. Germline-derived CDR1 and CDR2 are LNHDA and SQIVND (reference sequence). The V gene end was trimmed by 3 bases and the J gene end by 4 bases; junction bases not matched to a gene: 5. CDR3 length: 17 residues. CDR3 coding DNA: TGTGCCAGTAGTATGGGAAGACTAGCGGGGGGGTACAATGAGCAGTTCTTC. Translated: CASSMGRLAGGYNEQFF.

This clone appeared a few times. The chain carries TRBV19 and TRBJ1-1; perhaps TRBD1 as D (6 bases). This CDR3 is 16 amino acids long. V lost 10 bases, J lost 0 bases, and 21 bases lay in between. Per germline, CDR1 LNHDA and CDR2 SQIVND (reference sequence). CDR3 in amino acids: CATKGGSAYLNTEAFF. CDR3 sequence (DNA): TGTGCCACTAAGGGGGGGTCCGCTTATCTGAACACTGAAGCTTTCTTT. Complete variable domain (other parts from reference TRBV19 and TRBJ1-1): DGGITQSPKYLFRKEGQNVTLSCEQNLNHDAMYWYRQDPGQGLRLIYYSQIVNDFQKGDIAEGYSVSREKKESFPLTVTSAQKNPTAFYLCATKGGSAYLNTEAFFGQGTRLTVV.

CDR3 bases: TGTGCCAGCAGACACAGGCAAGGGTATGGCTACACCTTC. It yields the protein CASRHRQGYGYTF. The chain combines TRBV5-4 with TRBJ1-2; perhaps TRBD1 as D (5 bases). CDR1 and CDR2 (germline): SGHNT, YYREEE (reference sequence). Trimming pared 5 bases from V and 5 bases from J, leaving 13 bases between. The CDR3 loop spans 13 amino acids.

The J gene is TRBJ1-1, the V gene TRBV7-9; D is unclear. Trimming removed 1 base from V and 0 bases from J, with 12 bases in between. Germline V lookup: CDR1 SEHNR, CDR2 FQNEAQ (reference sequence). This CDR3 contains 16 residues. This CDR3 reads CASSLVGSSMNTEAFF. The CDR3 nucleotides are TGTGCCAGCAGCTTAGTCGGGAGTTCTATGAACACTGAAGCTTTCTTT.

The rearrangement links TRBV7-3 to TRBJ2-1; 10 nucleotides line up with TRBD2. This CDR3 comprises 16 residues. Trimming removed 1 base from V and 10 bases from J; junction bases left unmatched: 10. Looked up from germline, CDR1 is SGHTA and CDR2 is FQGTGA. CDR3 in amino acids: CASSLSSSGGEGEQFF. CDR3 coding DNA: TGTGCCAGCAGCTTAAGTTCTAGCGGGGGCGAGGGGGAGCAGTTCTTC.

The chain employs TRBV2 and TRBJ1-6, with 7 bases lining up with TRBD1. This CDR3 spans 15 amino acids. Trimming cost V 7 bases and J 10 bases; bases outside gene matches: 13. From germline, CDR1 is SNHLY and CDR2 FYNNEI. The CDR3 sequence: CASTPRTGFESPLHF. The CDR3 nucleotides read TGTGCCAGCACCCCGAGGACAGGTTTTGAATCACCCCTCCACTTT.

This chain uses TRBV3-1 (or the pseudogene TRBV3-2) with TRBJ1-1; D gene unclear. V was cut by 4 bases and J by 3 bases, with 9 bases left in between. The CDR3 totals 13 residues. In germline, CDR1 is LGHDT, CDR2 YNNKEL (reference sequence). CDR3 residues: CASSPPVDTEAFF. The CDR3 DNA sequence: TGTGCCAGCAGCCCCCCGGTGGACACTGAAGCTTTCTTT.

Here the CDR3 DNA reads TGTGCCTGGAGCCGAATGGGACAGGGAAATGGCTACACCTTC. This codes for CAWSRMGQGNGYTF. This rearrangement joins TRBV30 to TRBJ1-2, with 9 bases aligning to TRBD1. This CDR3 spans 14 amino acids. Germline V gene data show CDR1 as GTSNPN and CDR2 as SVGIG (reference sequence). J gave up 6 bases and V 3 bases, and 8 bases lay outside the gene matches.

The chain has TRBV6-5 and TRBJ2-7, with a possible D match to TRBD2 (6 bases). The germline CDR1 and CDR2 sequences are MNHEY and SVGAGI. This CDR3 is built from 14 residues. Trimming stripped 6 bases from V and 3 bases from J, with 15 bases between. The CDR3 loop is CASRGRDGNYEQYF. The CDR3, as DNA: TGTGCCAGCAGGGGGCGGGACGGGAACTACGAGCAGTACTTC.

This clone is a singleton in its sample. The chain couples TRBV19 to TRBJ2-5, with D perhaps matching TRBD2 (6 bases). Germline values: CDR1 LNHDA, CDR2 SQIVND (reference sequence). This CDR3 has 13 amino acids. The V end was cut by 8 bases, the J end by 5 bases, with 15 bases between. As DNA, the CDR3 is TGTGCCAGTGCCGGGGGAGTAGATGAGACCCAGTACTTC. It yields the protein CASAGGVDETQYF.